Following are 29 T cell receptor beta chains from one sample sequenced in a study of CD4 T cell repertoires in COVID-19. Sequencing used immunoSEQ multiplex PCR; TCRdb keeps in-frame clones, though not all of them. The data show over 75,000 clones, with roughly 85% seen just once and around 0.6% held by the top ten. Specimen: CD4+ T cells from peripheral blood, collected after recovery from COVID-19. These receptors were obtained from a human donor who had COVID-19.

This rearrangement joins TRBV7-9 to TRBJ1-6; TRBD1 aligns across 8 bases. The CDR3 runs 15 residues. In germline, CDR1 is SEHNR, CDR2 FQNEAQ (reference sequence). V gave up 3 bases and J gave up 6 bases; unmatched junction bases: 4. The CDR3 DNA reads TGTGCCAGCAGCTTGATAGGACAGGGTAATTCACCCCTCCACTTT. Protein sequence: CASSLIGQGNSPLHF.

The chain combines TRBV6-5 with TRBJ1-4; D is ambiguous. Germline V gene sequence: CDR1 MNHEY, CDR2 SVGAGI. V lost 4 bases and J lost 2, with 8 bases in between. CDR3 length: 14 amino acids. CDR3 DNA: TGTGCCAGCAGTTCAACGGATACTAATGAAAAACTGTTTTTT. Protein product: CASSSTDTNEKLFF.

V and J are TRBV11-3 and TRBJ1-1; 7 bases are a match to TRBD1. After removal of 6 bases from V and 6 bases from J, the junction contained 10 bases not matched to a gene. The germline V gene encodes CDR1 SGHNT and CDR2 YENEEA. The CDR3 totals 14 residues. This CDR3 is CASRYRGLDAEAFF. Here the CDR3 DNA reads TGTGCCAGCAGGTACAGGGGCCTCGATGCTGAAGCTTTCTTT.

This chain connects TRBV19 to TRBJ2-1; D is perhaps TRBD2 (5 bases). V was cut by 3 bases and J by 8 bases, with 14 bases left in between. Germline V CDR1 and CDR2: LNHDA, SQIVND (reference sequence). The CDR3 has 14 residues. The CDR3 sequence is CASSIQTPGDEQFF. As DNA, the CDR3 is TGTGCCAGTAGTATCCAAACGCCCGGGGATGAGCAGTTCTTC.

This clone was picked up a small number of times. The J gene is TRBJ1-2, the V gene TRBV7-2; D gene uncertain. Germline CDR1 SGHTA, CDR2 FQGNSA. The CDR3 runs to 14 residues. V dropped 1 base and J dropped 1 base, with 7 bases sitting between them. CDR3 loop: CASSLGGFNYGYTF. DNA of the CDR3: TGTGCCAGCAGCTTAGGAGGTTTTAACTATGGCTACACCTTC.

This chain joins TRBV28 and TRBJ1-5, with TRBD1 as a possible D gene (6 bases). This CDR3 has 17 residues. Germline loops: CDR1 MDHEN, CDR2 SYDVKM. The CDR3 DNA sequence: TGTGCGACCGATAGGACAGTCACGATGTATAGCAATCAGCCCCAGCATTTT. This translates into CATDRTVTMYSNQPQHF.

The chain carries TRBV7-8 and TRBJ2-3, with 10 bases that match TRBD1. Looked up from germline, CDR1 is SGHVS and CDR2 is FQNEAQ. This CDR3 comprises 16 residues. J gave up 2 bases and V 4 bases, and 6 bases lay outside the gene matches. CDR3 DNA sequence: TGTGCCAGCAGCTCCGGGACAGGGGTGAACACAGATACGCAGTATTTT. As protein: CASSSGTGVNTDTQYF.

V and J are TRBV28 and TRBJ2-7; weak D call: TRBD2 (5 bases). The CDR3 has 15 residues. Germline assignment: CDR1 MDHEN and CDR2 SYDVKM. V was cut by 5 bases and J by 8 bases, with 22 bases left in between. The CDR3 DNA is TGTGCCAGCAGTATCCTGAGCGGAATCCTTGGGAAGCAGTACTTC. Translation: CASSILSGILGKQYF. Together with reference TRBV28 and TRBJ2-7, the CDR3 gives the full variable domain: DVKVTQSSRYLVKRTGEKVFLECVQDMDHENMFWYRQDPGLGLRLIYFSYDVKMKEKGDIPEGYSVSREKKERFSLILESASTNQTSMYLCASSILSGILGKQYFGPGTRLTVT.

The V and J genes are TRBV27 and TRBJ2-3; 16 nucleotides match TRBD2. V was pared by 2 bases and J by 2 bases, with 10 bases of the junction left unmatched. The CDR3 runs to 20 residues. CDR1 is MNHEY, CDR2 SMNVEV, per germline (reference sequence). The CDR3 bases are TGTGCCAGCAGTTTAAGGGGACTAGCGGGAGGGCCAGGTAACACAGATACGCAGTATTTT. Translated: CASSLRGLAGGPGNTDTQYF.

CDR3 in DNA: TGTGCCAGCAGCCAAGATGACGGGGGGGGCTACGAGCAGTACTTC. Its translation: CASSQDDGGGYEQYF. This sequence joins TRBV3-1 (or the pseudogene TRBV3-2) and TRBJ2-7, with 8 nucleotides matching TRBD2. Germline V lookup: CDR1 LGHDT, CDR2 YNNKEL (reference sequence). Trimming at V came to 0 bases and at J to 3 bases, leaving 4 bases not matched to a gene. The CDR3 is 15 amino acids.

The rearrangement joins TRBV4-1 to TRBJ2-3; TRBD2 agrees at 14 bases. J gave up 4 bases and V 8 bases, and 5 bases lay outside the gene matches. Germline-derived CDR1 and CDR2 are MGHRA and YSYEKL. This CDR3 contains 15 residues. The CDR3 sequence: CASSRTSGGPDTQYF. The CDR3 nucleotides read TGCGCCAGCTCCCGGACTAGCGGGGGGCCAGATACGCAGTATTTT.

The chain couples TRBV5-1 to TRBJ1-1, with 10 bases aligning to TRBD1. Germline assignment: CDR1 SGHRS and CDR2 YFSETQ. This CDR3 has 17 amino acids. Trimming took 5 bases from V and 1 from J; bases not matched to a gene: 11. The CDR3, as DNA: TGCGCCAGCAGAGCGGACAGGGGGGGCTCTAAGAACACTGAAGCTTTCTTT. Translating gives CASRADRGGSKNTEAFF.

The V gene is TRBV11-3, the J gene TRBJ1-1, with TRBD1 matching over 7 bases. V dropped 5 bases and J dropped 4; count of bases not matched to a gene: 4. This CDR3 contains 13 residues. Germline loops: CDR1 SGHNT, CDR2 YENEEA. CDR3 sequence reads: CASSMTGFTEAFF. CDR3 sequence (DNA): TGTGCCAGCAGCATGACAGGGTTCACTGAAGCTTTCTTT.

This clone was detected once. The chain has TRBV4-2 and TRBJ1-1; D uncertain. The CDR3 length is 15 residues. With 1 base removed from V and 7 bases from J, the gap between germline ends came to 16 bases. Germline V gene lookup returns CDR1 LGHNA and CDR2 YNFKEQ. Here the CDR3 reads CASSQGLIAMGEAFF. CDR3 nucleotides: TGTGCCAGCAGCCAAGGACTAATTGCTATGGGTGAAGCTTTCTTT.

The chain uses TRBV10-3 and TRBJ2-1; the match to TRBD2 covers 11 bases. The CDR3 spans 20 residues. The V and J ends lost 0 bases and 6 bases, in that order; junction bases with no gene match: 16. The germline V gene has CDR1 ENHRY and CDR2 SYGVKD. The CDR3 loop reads CAISESRFGRLTSGSNEQFF. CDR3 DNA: TGTGCCATCAGTGAGTCGCGTTTTGGCAGGCTTACTAGCGGGAGCAATGAGCAGTTCTTC.

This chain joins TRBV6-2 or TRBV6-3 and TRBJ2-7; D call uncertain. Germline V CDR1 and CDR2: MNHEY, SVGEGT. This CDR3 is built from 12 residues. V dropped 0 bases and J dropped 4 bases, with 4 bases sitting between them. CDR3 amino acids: CASSYSIYEQYF. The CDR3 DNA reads TGTGCCAGCAGTTACTCAATTTACGAGCAGTACTTC.

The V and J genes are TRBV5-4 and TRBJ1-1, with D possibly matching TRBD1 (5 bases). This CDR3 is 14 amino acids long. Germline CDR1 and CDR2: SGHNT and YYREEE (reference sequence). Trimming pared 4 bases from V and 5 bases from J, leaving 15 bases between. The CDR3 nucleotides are TGTGCCAGCAGCGTGGACACCGCGACGACTGAAGCTTTCTTT. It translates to CASSVDTATTEAFF.

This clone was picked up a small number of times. DNA for the CDR3: TGTGCCAGCAACAATCCCGGGGACACTGAAGCTTTCTTT. Encoded protein: CASNNPGDTEAFF. The V call is TRBV7-2, the J call TRBJ1-1; D call uncertain. V lost 7 bases and J 3 bases, leaving 12 bases between the germline ends. Per the germline V gene, CDR1 is SGHTA and CDR2 is FQGNSA. CDR3 size: 13 residues.

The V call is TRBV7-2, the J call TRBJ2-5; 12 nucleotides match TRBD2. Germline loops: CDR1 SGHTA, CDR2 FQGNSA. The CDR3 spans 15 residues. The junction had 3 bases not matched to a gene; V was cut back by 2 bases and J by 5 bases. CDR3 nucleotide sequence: TGTGCCAGCAGCTTAATTACTAGCGGGAGGGAGACCCAGTACTTC. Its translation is CASSLITSGRETQYF.

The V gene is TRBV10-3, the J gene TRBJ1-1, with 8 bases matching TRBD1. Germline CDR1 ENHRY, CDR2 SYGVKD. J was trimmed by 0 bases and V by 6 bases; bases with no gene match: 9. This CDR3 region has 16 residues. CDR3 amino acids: CAIRATGGGLNTEAFF. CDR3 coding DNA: TGTGCCATCAGAGCCACAGGGGGAGGGTTGAACACTGAAGCTTTCTTT.

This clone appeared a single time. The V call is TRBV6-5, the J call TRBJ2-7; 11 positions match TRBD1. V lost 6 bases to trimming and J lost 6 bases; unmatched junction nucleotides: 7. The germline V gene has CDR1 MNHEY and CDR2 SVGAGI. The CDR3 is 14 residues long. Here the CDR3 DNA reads TGTGCCAGCAGAGCCGGGACAGGGGGAGGCGAGCAGTACTTC. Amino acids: CASRAGTGGGEQYF.

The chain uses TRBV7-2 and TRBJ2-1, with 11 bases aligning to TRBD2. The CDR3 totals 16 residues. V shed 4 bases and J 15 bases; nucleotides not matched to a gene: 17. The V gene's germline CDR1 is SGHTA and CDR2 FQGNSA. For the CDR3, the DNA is TGTGCCAGCAGCTCCCAAGGGGGACTAGCGGTAACCACGGGGTTCTTC. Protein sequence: CASSSQGGLAVTTGFF. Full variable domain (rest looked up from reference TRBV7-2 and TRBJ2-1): GAGVSQSPSNKVTEKGKDVELRCDPISGHTALYWYRQSLGQGLEFLIYFQGNSAPDKSGLPSDRFSAERTGGSVSTLTIQRTQQEDSAVYLCASSSQGGLAVTTGFFGPGTRLTVL.

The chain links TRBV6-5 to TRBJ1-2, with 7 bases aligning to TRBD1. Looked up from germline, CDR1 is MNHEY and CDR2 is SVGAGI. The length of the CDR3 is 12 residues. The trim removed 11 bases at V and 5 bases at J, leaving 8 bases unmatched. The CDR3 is CAYRDSLYGYTF. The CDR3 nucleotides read TGTGCCTACCGGGACAGCTTATATGGCTACACCTTC.

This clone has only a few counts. CDR3 protein: CASTQVDTIYF. DNA for the CDR3: TGTGCCAGTACCCAGGTGGACACCATATATTTT. The genes are TRBV19 and TRBJ1-3; no clear D gene. The CDR3 spans 11 residues. Germline CDR1 is LNHDA and CDR2 is SQIVND (reference sequence). Trimming shortened V by 7 bases and J by 8 bases, and 9 bases separated the two germline ends.

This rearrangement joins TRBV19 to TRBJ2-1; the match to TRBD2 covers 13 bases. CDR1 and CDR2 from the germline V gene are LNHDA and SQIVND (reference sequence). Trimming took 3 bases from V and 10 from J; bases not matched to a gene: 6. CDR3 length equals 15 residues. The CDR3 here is CASSIGLAGVGEQFF. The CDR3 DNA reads TGTGCCAGTAGTATTGGACTAGCGGGAGTCGGGGAGCAGTTCTTC.

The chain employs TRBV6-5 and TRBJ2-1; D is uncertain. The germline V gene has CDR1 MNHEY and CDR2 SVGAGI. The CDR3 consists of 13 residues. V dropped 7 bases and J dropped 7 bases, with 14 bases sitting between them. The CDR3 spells CASTQWLGNEQFF. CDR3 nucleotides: TGTGCCAGCACTCAATGGTTGGGGAATGAGCAGTTCTTC.

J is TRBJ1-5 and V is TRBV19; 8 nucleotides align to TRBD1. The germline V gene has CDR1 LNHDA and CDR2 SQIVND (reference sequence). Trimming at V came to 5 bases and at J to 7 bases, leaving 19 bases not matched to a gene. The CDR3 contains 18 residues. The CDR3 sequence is CASSVKRRSDREQQPQHF. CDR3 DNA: TGTGCCAGTAGTGTGAAAAGGCGCTCGGACAGGGAACAGCAGCCCCAGCATTTT.

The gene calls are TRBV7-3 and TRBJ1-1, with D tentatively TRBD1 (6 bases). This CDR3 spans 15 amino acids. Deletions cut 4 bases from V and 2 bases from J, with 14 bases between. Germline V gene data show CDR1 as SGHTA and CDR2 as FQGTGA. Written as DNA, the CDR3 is TGTGCCAGCAGCTCCTCTCCCAGGGGTAACACTGAAGCTTTCTTT. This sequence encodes CASSSSPRGNTEAFF.

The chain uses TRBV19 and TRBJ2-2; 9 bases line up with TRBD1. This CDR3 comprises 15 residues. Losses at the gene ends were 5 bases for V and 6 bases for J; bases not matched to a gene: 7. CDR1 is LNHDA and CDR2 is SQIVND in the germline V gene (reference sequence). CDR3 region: CASSPGDRVAGELFF. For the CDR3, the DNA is TGTGCCAGTAGTCCCGGGGACAGGGTGGCCGGGGAGCTGTTTTTT. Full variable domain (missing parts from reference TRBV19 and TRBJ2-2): DGGITQSPKYLFRKEGQNVTLSCEQNLNHDAMYWYRQDPGQGLRLIYYSQIVNDFQKGDIAEGYSVSREKKESFPLTVTSAQKNPTAFYLCASSPGDRVAGELFFGEGSRLTVL.